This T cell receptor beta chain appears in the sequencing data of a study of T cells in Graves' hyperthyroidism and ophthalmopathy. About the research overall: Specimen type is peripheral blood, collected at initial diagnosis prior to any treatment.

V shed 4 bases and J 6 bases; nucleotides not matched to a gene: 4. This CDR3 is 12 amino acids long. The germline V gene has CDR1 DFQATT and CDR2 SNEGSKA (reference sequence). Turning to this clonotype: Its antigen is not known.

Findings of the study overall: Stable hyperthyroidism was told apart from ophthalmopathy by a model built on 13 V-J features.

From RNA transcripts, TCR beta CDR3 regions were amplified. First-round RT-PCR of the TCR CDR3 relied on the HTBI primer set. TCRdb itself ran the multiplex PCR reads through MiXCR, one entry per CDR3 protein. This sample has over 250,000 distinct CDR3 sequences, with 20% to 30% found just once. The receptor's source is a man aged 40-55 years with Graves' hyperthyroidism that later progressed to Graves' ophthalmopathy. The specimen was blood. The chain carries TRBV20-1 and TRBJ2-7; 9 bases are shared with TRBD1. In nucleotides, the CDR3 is TGCAGTGCTACGGGACAGGGCGGCGAGCAGTACTTC. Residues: CSATGQGGEQYF.